The 5 T cell receptor beta chains presented below share a single source sample, sequenced in a study of blood T cell repertoires in COVID-19. Sequencing was performed with immunoSEQ multiplex PCR; in TCRdb, only in-frame clones are kept and a portion is missing. Of under 250,000 clones detected, around 87% appear once; the ten largest clones hold approximately 3.8%. Sequencing was carried out using PBMCs or T cells enriched from blood (not recorded which). These receptors were collected from a woman between 18 and 30 years old in a cohort exposed to, infected with or recovered from COVID-19 (not recorded which).

With respect to this clone: This CDR3 is also generated by other DNA sequences in the sample. The genes are TRBV12-3 or TRBV12-4 and TRBJ1-1, with D maybe TRBD1 (5 bases). V lost 3 bases, J lost 7 bases, and 9 bases lay in between. The CDR3 sequence is 12 residues long. The CDR3 loop reads CASSFGGSEAFF. In DNA, the CDR3 is TGTGCCAGCAGTTTCGGGGGGAGTGAAGCTTTCTTT.

The chain has TRBV24-1 and TRBJ2-1; 8 bases fit TRBD1. Looked up from germline, CDR1 is KGHDR and CDR2 is SFDVKD. The ends lost 9 bases at V and 8 bases at J; junction bases unmatched: 14. The CDR3 runs to 15 residues. The CDR3 loop reads CATGLTGDPKDEQFF. CDR3 coding DNA: TGTGCCACCGGCTTGACAGGGGACCCTAAGGATGAGCAGTTCTTC.

The chain joins TRBV18 to TRBJ2-2; D is uncertain. Germline CDR1 is KGHSH and CDR2 is LQKENI. Deletions cut 0 bases from V and 2 bases from J, with 4 bases between. This CDR3 region has 14 residues. This chain's CDR3 is CASSPPSNTGELFF. The CDR3 bases are TGTGCCAGCTCACCACCGTCAAACACCGGGGAGCTGTTTTTT.

This chain connects TRBV11-2 to TRBJ2-1, with D perhaps TRBD1 (5 bases). CDR1 is SGHAT and CDR2 is FQNNGV in the germline V gene. The CDR3 runs 14 residues. The V end was cut by 7 bases, the J end by 2 bases, with 12 bases between. The CDR3 is CASTSQETYNEQFF. CDR3 DNA sequence: TGTGCCAGCACTTCACAGGAAACCTACAATGAGCAGTTCTTC.

This sequence joins TRBV28 and TRBJ1-4; 8 positions match TRBD1. The CDR3 runs to 16 residues. Germline trimming cut 5 bases from V and 2 bases from J; bases unmatched to any gene: 7. The germline gives CDR1 MDHEN, CDR2 SYDVKM. CDR3 sequence: CASSGPWTGTNEKLFF. Here the CDR3 DNA reads TGTGCCAGCAGTGGACCCTGGACAGGGACTAATGAAAAACTGTTTTTT.